This TCR beta chain came from a study of blood T cells in healthy people across ages. Background on the study: Every two T cells gave about one barcoded beta molecule via template switching.

With a J-beta primer mix and a sample-barcoded 5' primer, a second PCR ran roughly 7 to 11 cycles. From the 5' RACE reads, TCRdb called clonotypes with MiXCR, one entry per CDR3 protein. The sample contains hundreds of thousands of distinct CDR3 sequences, 58% of which appear only once. V was cut by 4 bases and J by 1 base, with 10 bases left in between. This CDR3 comprises 13 residues. Germline V gene data show CDR1 as SQVTM and CDR2 as ANQGSEA. The gene calls are TRBV29-1 and TRBJ1-2; no clear D gene. The sequenced material came from blood. The sequence was obtained from a man in his sixties in good health. CDR3 sequence: CSVGLQHNYGYTF. The CDR3 DNA reads as TGCAGCGTTGGGTTACAGCATAACTATGGCTACACCTTC.